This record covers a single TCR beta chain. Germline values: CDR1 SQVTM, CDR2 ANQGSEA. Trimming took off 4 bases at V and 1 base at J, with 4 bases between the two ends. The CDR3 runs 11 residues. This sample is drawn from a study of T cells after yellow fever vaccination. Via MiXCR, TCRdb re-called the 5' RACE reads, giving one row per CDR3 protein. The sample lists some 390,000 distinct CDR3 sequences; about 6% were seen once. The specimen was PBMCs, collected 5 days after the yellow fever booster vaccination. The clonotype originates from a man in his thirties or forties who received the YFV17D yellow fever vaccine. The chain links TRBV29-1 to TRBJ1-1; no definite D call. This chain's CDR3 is CSVVGNTEAFF. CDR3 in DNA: TGCAGCGTTGTAGGGAACACTGAAGCTTTCTTT.